The clone carrying this T cell receptor beta chain was detected ten times or more. These data come from a study of T-cell reconstitution after alpha-beta-depleted transplantation in children. For TCRbeta, the library was prepared with unique molecular identifiers. TCRdb processed the PCR reads anew with MiXCR; each CDR3 protein has one entry. The sample has some 600,000 distinct CDR3 sequences; approximately 16% are singletons. V lost 0 bases, J lost 0 bases, and 8 bases lay in between. The CDR3 sequence is 15 residues long. The clonotype originates from a human donor who donated a stem cell graft to a child with acute myeloid leukemia. Sequencing was performed on PBMCs from the stem cell graft donor, taken from the stem cell graft. The V and J genes are TRBV12-3 or TRBV12-4 and TRBJ1-1; tentatively, D is TRBD1 (6 bases). DNA for the CDR3: TGTGCCAGCAGTTTAGCGCAGGGGTTGAACACTGAAGCTTTCTTT. Translating gives CASSLAQGLNTEAFF.